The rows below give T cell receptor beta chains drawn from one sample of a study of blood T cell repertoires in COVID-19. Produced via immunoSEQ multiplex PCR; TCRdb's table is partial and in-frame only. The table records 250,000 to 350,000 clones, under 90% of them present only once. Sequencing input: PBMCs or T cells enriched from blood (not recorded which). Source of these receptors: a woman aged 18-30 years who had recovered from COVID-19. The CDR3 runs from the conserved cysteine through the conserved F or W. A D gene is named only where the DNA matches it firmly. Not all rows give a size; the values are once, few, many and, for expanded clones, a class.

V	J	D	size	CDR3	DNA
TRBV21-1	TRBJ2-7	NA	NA	CATEVLSYEQYF	TGTGCCACCGAGGTTTTGTCCTACGAGCAGTACTTC
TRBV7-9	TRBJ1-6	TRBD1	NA	CASSYGTGVNSPLHF	TGTGCCAGCAGCTATGGGACAGGGGTAAATTCACCCCTCCACTTT
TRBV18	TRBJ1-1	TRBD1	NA	CASSPQNLQGLNTEAFF	TGTGCCAGCTCACCACAGAATCTACAGGGGTTGAACACTGAAGCTTTCTTT
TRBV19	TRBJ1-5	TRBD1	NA	CASSPDGTGLYQPQHF	TGTGCCAGTAGTCCAGACGGGACAGGGCTTTACCAGCCCCAGCATTTT
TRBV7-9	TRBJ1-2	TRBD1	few	CASSWDSDGYTF	TGTGCCAGCAGTTGGGACAGTGACGGCTACACCTTC
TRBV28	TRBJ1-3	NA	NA	CASSLAGPSSGNTIYF	TGTGCCAGCAGTTTGGCAGGGCCCAGCTCTGGAAACACCATATATTTT
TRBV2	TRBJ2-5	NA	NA	CASGAAFETQYF	TGTGCCAGCGGAGCCGCTTTTGAGACCCAGTACTTC
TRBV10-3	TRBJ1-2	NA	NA	CAISDHRLNQRNYGYTF	TGTGCCATCAGTGATCATAGACTCAATCAAAGGAACTATGGCTACACCTTC
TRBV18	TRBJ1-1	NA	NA	CASSPEGLNTEAFF	TGTGCCAGCTCACCTGAGGGCTTGAACACTGAAGCTTTCTTT
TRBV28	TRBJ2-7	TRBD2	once	CASSPPGEGGYEQYF	TGTGCCAGCAGTCCCCCCGGGGAGGGTGGGTACGAGCAGTACTTC
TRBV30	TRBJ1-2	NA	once	CAWRSAGDYGYTF	TGTGCCTGGAGGTCGGCGGGGGACTATGGCTACACCTTC
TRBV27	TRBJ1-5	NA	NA	CASSPTGVNNQPQHF	TGTGCCAGCAGTCCGACAGGAGTTAACAATCAGCCCCAGCATTTT
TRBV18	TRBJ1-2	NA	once	CASSSGDGYTF	TGTGCCAGCTCATCGGGGGATGGCTACACCTTC
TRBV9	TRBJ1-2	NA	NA	CASSAQGNYGYTF	TGTGCCAGCAGCGCCCAGGGGAACTATGGCTACACCTTC
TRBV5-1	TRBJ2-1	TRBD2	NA	CASSLLWREGLNEQFF	TGCGCCAGCAGCTTGCTATGGCGGGAGGGTCTCAATGAGCAGTTCTTC
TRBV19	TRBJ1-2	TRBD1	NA	CASSIPGQSSGGYTF	TGTGCCAGTAGTATACCGGGACAGTCATCGGGGGGCTACACCTTC
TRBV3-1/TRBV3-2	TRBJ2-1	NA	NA	CASSQELGSTSEQFF	TGTGCCAGCAGCCAAGAGTTGGGGTCTACTAGTGAGCAGTTCTTC
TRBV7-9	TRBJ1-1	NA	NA	CASSLRPTVNTEAFF	TGTGCCAGCAGCTTAAGACCGACAGTAAACACTGAAGCTTTCTTT
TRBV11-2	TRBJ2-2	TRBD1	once	CASSPDRAHTGELFF	TGTGCCAGCAGCCCGGACAGGGCCCACACCGGGGAGCTGTTTTTT
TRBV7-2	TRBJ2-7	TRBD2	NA	CASSLARLSSGDF	TGTGCCAGCAGCTTAGCGCGGTTGTCTAGCGGGGATTTC
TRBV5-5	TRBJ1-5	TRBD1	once	CASSRGTGSYSNQPQHF	TGTGCCAGCAGCCGCGGGACAGGCTCTTATAGCAATCAGCCCCAGCATTTT
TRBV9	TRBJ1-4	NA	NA	CASSVGAGQDEKLFF	TGTGCCAGCAGCGTAGGCGCAGGGCAGGATGAAAAACTGTTTTTT
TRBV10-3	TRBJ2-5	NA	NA	CAIRQRDTPTETQYF	TGTGCCATCAGACAACGGGACACTCCTACAGAGACCCAGTACTTC
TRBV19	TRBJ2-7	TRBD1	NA	CASSYGTGNSYEQYF	TGTGCCAGTAGTTACGGGACAGGGAATTCCTACGAGCAGTACTTC
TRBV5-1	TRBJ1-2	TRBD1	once	CASSLSGTGDYGYTF	TGCGCCAGCAGCTTGTCCGGGACAGGGGACTATGGCTACACCTTC
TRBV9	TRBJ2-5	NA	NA	CASSPQTGMGQETQYF	TGTGCCAGCAGCCCTCAGACGGGGATGGGCCAAGAGACCCAGTACTTC
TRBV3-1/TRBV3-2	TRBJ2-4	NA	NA	CASSQDSGGGAKNIQYF	TGTGCCAGCAGCCAAGATTCTGGAGGTGGAGCCAAAAACATTCAGTACTTC
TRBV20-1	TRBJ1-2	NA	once	CSASDGSGRVNYGYTF	TGCAGTGCTAGTGACGGGTCGGGCAGGGTGAACTATGGCTACACCTTC
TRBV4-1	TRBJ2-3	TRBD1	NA	CASSQDGQGAQYF	TGCGCCAGCAGCCAAGATGGGCAGGGGGCGCAGTATTTT
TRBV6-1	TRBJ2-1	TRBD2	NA	CASSEWASGGAYEQFF	TGTGCCAGCAGTGAATGGGCTAGCGGGGGGGCTTATGAGCAGTTCTTC
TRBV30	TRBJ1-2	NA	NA	CAWSRKGNYGYTF	TGTGCCTGGAGCCGAAAGGGGAACTATGGCTACACCTTC
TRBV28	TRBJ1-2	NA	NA	CASNVPGFYGYTF	TGTGCCAGCAACGTTCCAGGTTTCTATGGCTACACCTTC
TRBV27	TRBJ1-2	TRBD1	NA	CASSTDRANYGYTF	TGTGCCAGCAGTACCGACAGGGCTAACTATGGCTACACCTTC
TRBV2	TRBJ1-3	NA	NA	CASTDAGRSSGNTIYF	TGTGCCAGCACCGATGCGGGCAGGAGCTCTGGAAACACCATATATTTT
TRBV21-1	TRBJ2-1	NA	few	CASSKAWREGDNEQFF	TGTGCCAGCAGCAAAGCTTGGAGGGAAGGGGACAATGAGCAGTTCTTC
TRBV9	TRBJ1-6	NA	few	CASSVGTGGHNSPLHF	TGTGCCAGCAGCGTAGGTACCGGAGGACATAATTCACCCCTCCACTTT
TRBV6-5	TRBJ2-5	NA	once	CASSQIRGGQETQYF	TGTGCCAGCAGTCAGATCAGGGGAGGGCAAGAGACCCAGTACTTC
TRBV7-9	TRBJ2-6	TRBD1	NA	CASSGAGTDDSGANVLTF	TGTGCCAGCAGCGGAGCCGGGACAGACGACTCTGGGGCCAACGTCCTGACTTTC
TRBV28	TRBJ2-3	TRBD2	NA	CASSLDIAGGNTDTQYF	TGTGCCAGCAGTTTAGACATAGCGGGAGGGAACACAGATACGCAGTATTTT
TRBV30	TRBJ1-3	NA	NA	CAWSTGVGNTIYF	TGTGCCTGGAGTACGGGGGTCGGAAACACCATATATTTT
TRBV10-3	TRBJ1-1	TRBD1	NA	CAIGQGQGVTEAFF	TGTGCCATCGGCCAGGGACAGGGTGTAACTGAAGCTTTCTTT
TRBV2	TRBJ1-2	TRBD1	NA	CASRLESVFTGEDNYGYTF	TGTGCCAGCAGGCTCGAATCCGTTTTTACAGGGGAGGATAACTATGGCTACACCTTC